This TCR beta chain was captured by sequencing in a study of shared clonotypes between healthy human individuals. Study results and limitations: The low donor count limited represented genetic and exposure-history diversity.

This CDR3 region has 15 residues. Trimming took off 1 base at V and 5 bases at J, with 14 bases between the two ends. Germline lookup yields CDR1 LNHDA and CDR2 SQIVND (reference sequence). Of note for this clone: The antigen is undetermined.

All donors qualified as healthy HIV-negative adults and had experienced no recent acute infections or vaccinations. The assay ran at deep level. Sequenced by immunoSEQ multiplex PCR; TCRdb stores in-frame clones only, minus some. The sample holds 2,500,000 or so clones, 80% to 95% seen once. This clonotype was sampled from a man between 18 and 29 years old in good health. Some clones in this sample may be carry-over from other donors' samples. The chain is built from TRBV19 and TRBJ2-5; D perhaps matches TRBD2 (7 bases). Sequencing was done on a sample of naive CD4+ T cells from PBMCs. Stated subset: CD45RA+ positively selected. CDR3: CASSIVRGAAETQYF. The CDR3 DNA is TGTGCCAGTAGTATAGTTCGGGGGGCGGCGGAGACCCAGTACTTC. Full variable domain (remainder filled in from reference TRBV19 and TRBJ2-5): DGGITQSPKYLFRKEGQNVTLSCEQNLNHDAMYWYRQDPGQGLRLIYYSQIVNDFQKGDIAEGYSVSREKKESFPLTVTSAQKNPTAFYLCASSIVRGAAETQYFGPGTRLLVL.